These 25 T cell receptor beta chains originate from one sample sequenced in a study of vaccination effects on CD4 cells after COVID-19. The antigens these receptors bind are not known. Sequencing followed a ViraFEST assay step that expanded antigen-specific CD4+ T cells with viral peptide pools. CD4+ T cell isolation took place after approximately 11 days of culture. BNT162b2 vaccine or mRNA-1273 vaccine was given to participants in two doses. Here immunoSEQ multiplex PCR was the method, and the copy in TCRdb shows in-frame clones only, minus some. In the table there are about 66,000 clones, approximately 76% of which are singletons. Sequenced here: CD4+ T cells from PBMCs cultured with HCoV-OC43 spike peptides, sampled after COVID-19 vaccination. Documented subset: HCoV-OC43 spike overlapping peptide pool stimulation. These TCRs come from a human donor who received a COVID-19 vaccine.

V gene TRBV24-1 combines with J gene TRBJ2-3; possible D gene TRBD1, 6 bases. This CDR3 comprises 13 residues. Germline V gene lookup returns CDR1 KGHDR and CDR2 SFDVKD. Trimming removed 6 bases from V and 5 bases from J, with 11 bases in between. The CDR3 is CATSLGAIDTQYF. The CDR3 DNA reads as TGTGCCACCAGTTTGGGGGCAATAGATACGCAGTATTTT.

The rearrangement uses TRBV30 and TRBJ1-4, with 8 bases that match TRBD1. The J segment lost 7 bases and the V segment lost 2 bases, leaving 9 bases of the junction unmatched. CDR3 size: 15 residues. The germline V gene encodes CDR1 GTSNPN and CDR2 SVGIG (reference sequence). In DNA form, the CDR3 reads TGTGCCTGGAGTTTTGCGGCAGGGGGCGGTGAAAAACTGTTTTTT. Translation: CAWSFAAGGGEKLFF.

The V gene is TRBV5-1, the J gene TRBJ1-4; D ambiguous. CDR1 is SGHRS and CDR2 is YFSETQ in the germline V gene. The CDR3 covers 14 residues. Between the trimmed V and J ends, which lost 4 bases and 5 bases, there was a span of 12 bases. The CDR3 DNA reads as TGCGCCAGCAGCCCCGGGCCGCAGAATGAAAAACTGTTTTTT. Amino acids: CASSPGPQNEKLFF.

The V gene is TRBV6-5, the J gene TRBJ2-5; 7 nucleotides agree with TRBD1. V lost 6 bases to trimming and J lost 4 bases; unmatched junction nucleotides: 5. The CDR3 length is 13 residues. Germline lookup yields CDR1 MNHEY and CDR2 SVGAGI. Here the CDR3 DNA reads TGTGCCAGCAGGAGACAGGGTGGAGAGACCCAGTACTTC. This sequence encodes CASRRQGGETQYF.

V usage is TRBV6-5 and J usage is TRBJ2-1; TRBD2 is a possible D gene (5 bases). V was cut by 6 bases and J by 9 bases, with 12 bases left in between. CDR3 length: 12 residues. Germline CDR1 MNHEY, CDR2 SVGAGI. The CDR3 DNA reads TGTGCCAGCAGGGGAAGCGGCTTTGAGCAGTTCTTC. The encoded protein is CASRGSGFEQFF.

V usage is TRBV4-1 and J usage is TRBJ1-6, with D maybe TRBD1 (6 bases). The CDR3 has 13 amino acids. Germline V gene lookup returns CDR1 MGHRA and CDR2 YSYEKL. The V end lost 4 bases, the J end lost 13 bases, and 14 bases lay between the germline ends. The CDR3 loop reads CASSLRQEAPLHF. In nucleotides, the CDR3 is TGCGCCAGCAGCCTTAGACAGGAAGCCCCCCTCCACTTT.

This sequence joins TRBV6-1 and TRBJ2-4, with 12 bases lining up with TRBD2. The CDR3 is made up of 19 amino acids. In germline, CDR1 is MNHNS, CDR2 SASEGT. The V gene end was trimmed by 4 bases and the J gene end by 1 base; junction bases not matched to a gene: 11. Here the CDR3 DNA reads TGTGCCAGCAGTGGTTCTAGCGGGGGGGCTACGGGGGCCAAAAACATTCAGTACTTC. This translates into CASSGSSGGATGAKNIQYF.

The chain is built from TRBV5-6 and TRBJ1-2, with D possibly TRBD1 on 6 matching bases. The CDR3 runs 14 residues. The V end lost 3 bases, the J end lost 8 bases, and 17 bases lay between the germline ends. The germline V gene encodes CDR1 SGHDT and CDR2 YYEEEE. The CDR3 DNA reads TGTGCCAGCAGCTCGGTGGCGGAGGGGGAAGGCTACACCTTC. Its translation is CASSSVAEGEGYTF. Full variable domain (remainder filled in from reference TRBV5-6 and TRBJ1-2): DAGVTQSPTHLIKTRGQQVTLRCSPKSGHDTVSWYQQALGQGPQFIFQYYEEEERQRGNFPDRFSGHQFPNYSSELNVNALLLGDSALYLCASSSVAEGEGYTFGSGTRLTVV.

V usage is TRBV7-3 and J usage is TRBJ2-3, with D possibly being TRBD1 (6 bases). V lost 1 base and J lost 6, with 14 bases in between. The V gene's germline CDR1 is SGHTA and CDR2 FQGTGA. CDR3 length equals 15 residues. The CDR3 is CASSLRGPTSDTQYF. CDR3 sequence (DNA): TGTGCCAGCAGCTTAAGGGGGCCTACAAGCGATACGCAGTATTTT.

In nucleotides, the CDR3 is TGTGCCAGCACCCAACCAACGGGATCCAAAGAGACCCAGTACTTC. It is translated as CASTQPTGSKETQYF. The chain carries TRBV6-5 and TRBJ2-5, with D perhaps TRBD2 (5 bases). The CDR3 sequence is 15 residues long. Germline CDR1 and CDR2: MNHEY and SVGAGI. Trimming cost V 7 bases and J 3 bases, with 18 bases left between them.

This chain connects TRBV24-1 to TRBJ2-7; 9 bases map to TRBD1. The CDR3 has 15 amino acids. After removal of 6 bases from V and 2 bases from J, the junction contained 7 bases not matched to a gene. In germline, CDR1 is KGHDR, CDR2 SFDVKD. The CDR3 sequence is CATSPGQGFPYEQYV. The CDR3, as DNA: TGTGCCACCAGTCCGGGACAGGGTTTTCCCTACGAGCAGTACGTC.

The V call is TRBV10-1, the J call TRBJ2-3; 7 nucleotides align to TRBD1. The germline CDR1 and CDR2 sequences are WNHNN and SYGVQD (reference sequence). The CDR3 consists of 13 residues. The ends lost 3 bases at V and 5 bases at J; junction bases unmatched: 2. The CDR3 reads CASSEGGLDTQYF. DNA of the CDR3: TGCGCCAGCAGTGAAGGGGGCTTAGATACGCAGTATTTT.

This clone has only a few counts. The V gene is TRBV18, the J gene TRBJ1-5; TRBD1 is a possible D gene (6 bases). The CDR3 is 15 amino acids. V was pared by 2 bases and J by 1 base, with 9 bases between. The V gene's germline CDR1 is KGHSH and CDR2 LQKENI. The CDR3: CASSPKDRSNQPQHF. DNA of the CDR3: TGTGCCAGCTCACCAAAGGACAGAAGCAATCAGCCCCAGCATTTT.

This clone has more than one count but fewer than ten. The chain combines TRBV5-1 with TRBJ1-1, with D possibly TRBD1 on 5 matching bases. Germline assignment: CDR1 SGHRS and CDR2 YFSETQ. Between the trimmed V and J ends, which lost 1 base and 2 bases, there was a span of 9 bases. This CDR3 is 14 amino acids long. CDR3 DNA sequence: TGCGCCAGCAGCTTGTCGCAGGGTAACACTGAAGCTTTCTTT. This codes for CASSLSQGNTEAFF.

Written as DNA, the CDR3 is TGCGCCAGCAGCTTGAGATCGAACACTGAAGCTTTCTTT. Translating gives CASSLRSNTEAFF. The chain joins TRBV5-1 to TRBJ1-1; D is uncertain. The V end was cut by 1 base, the J end by 1 base, with 5 bases between. From germline, CDR1 is SGHRS and CDR2 YFSETQ. The CDR3 spans 13 residues.

CDR3 bases: TGTGCCAGCAGCCTCGGGGGGCCGACAGATACGCAGTATTTT. It codes for CASSLGGPTDTQYF. The chain has TRBV3-1 (or the pseudogene TRBV3-2) and TRBJ2-3, with D maybe TRBD2 (7 bases). The germline CDR1 and CDR2 sequences are LGHDT and YNNKEL (reference sequence). V was trimmed by 4 bases and J by 3 bases, leaving 11 bases between them. CDR3 length equals 14 residues.

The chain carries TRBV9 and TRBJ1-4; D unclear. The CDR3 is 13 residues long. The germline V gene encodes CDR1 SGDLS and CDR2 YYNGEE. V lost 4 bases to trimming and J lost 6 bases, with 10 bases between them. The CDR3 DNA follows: TGTGCCAGCAGCCCGAGGACGGATGAAAAACTGTTTTTT. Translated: CASSPRTDEKLFF.

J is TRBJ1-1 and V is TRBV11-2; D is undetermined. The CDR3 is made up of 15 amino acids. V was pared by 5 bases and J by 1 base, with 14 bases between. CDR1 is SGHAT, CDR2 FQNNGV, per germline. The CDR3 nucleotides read TGTGCCAGCAGCGGTGGTAGCGCGGGGAACACTGAAGCTTTCTTT. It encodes CASSGGSAGNTEAFF. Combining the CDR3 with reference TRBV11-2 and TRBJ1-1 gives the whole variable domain EAGVAQSPRYKIIEKRQSVAFWCNPISGHATLYWYQQILGQGPKLLIQFQNNGVVDDSQLPKDRFSAERLKGVDSTLKIQPAKLEDSAVYLCASSGGSAGNTEAFFGQGTRLTVV.

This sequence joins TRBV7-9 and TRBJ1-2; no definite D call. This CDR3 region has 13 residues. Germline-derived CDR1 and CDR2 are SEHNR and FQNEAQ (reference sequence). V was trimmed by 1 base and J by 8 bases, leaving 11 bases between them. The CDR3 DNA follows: TGTGCCAGCAGCTTAGAATCAAGTGTCGGCTACACCTTC. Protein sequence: CASSLESSVGYTF.

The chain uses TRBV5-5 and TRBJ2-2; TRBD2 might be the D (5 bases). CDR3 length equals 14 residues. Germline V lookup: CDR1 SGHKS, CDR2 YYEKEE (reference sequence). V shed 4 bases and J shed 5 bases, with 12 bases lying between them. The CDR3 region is CASSPGGMTGELFF. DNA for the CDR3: TGTGCCAGCAGCCCAGGAGGCATGACCGGGGAGCTGTTTTTT.

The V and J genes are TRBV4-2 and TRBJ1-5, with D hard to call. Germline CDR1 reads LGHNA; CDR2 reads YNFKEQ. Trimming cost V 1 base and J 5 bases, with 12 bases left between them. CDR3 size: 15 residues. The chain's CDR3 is CASSQGRQSDQPQHF. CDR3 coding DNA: TGTGCCAGCAGCCAAGGGCGCCAGTCCGATCAGCCCCAGCATTTT.

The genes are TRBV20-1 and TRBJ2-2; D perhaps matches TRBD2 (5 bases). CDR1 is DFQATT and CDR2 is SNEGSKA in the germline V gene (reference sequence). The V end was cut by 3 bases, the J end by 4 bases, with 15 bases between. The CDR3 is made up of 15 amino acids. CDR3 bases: TGCAGTGCTAGTGGTCTAGCTTTCGGCACCGGGGAGCTGTTTTTT. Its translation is CSASGLAFGTGELFF.

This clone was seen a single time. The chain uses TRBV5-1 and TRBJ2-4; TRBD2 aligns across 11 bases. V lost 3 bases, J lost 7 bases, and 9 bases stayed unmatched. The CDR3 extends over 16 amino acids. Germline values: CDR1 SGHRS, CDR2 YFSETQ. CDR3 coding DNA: TGCGCCAGCAGCTGGGCGCCGACTAGCGGGGATAACATTCAGTACTTC. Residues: CASSWAPTSGDNIQYF.

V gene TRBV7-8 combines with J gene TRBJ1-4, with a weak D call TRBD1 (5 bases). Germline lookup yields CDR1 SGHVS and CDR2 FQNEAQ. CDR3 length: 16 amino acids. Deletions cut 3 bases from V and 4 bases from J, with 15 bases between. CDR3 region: CASSFLPGRSNEKLFF. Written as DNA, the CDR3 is TGTGCCAGCAGCTTCTTACCGGGACGGAGTAATGAAAAACTGTTTTTT.

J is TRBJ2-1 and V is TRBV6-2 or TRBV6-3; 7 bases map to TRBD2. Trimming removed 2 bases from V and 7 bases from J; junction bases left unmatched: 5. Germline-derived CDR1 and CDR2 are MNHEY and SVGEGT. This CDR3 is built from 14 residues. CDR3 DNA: TGTGCCAGCAGTTACCTAGCGGCGTCAAATGAGCAGTTCTTC. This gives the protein CASSYLAASNEQFF.